Presented here are 24 T cell receptor beta chains from one specimen sequenced in a study of PD-1 blockade in classical Hodgkin lymphoma. Stated time point: cycle 4 day 1 (C4D1), after 6 weeks of nivolumab. Every patient relapsed after autologous stem cell transplantation, and brentuximab vedotin exposure varied. Profiled with immunoSEQ multiplex PCR; TCRdb holds only in-frame clones, not every one. The sample lists roughly 86,000 clones; 83% were seen once. The material was peripheral blood mononuclear cells (PBMCs), obtained before the fourth cycle of nivolumab. The receptors originated from a human donor with classical Hodgkin lymphoma.

V and J are TRBV6-5 and TRBJ2-2; D not certain. The CDR3 extends over 11 amino acids. In germline, CDR1 is MNHEY, CDR2 SVGAGI. Trimming stripped 6 bases from V and 7 bases from J, with 6 bases between. As DNA, the CDR3 is TGTGCCAGCAGGATAAGCGGGGAGCTGTTTTTT. Translating gives CASRISGELFF.

The chain employs TRBV6-4 and TRBJ1-5; D not certain. This CDR3 is built from 14 residues. The V gene lost 3 bases and the J gene lost 6 bases, with 12 bases spanning the gap. Germline CDR1 is MRHNA and CDR2 is SNTAGT. This CDR3 is CASSEGREGQPQHF. CDR3 bases: TGTGCCAGCAGTGAAGGGAGGGAGGGTCAGCCCCAGCATTTT.

This chain connects TRBV5-4 to TRBJ2-5; 8 bases fit TRBD1. The CDR3 has 18 amino acids. After removal of 2 bases from V and 10 bases from J, the junction contained 22 bases not matched to a gene. Germline CDR1 and CDR2: SGHNT and YYREEE (reference sequence). The CDR3 nucleotides read TGTGCCAGCAGCTTTCAAACCCCCCCGACAGGGGCCCCCCGGGTCCAGTACTTC. It is translated as CASSFQTPPTGAPRVQYF.

The chain carries TRBV5-1 and TRBJ1-1, with 9 nucleotides matching TRBD1. The CDR3 totals 15 residues. CDR1 SGHRS and CDR2 YFSETQ come from the germline V gene. The ends lost 2 bases at V and 1 base at J; junction bases unmatched: 3. The CDR3 DNA follows: TGCGCCAGCAGCTTACTGACAGGGGGGAACACTGAAGCTTTCTTT. As protein: CASSLLTGGNTEAFF.

The chain uses TRBV10-3 and TRBJ2-5; D might be TRBD1 (6 bases). The CDR3 consists of 13 residues. The V gene's germline CDR1 is ENHRY and CDR2 SYGVKD. Deletions cut 10 bases from V and 7 bases from J, with 19 bases between. The CDR3 region is CASWDTQVGTQYF. The CDR3, as DNA: TGTGCCAGCTGGGACACACAAGTGGGGACCCAGTACTTC.

The rearrangement uses TRBV19 and TRBJ2-1, with 14 bases aligning to TRBD2. This CDR3 spans 16 amino acids. Germline V gene data show CDR1 as LNHDA and CDR2 as SQIVND (reference sequence). V shed 4 bases, J shed 9 bases, and the junction held 8 bases outside the gene matches. CDR3 bases: TGTGCCAGTAGTAGGGGACTAGCGGGAGTAAGGTTTGAGCAGTTCTTC. This codes for CASSRGLAGVRFEQFF. The complete variable domain, with remaining parts taken from reference TRBV19 and TRBJ2-1, reads DGGITQSPKYLFRKEGQNVTLSCEQNLNHDAMYWYRQDPGQGLRLIYYSQIVNDFQKGDIAEGYSVSREKKESFPLTVTSAQKNPTAFYLCASSRGLAGVRFEQFFGPGTRLTVL.

This chain joins TRBV7-8 and TRBJ2-2; D could derive from TRBD1 or TRBD2 (5 bases each). The CDR3 length is 14 residues. CDR1 SGHVS and CDR2 FQNEAQ come from the germline V gene. The V and J ends lost 7 bases and 6 bases respectively, with 15 bases between them. The CDR3 region is CASTGLAGAGELFF. DNA of the CDR3: TGTGCCAGCACAGGGCTAGCCGGGGCCGGGGAGCTGTTTTTT.

The genes are TRBV30 and TRBJ2-7; D ambiguous. Trimming took off 0 bases at V and 3 bases at J, with 12 bases between the two ends. Per germline, CDR1 GTSNPN and CDR2 SVGIG (reference sequence). This CDR3 has 14 amino acids. CDR3 coding DNA: TGTGCCTGGAGTGTAGGTGGGCTCGGCTACGAGCAGTACTTC. Translating it yields CAWSVGGLGYEQYF.

The chain uses TRBV7-3 and TRBJ2-6, with D possibly matching TRBD1 (6 bases). CDR3 length equals 16 residues. V dropped 4 bases and J dropped 0 bases, with 10 bases sitting between them. Germline V gene lookup returns CDR1 SGHTA and CDR2 FQGTGA. CDR3 loop: CASSSPQGSGANVLTF. The CDR3 DNA reads TGTGCCAGCAGCTCCCCACAGGGCTCTGGGGCCAACGTCCTGACTTTC. Complete variable domain (other parts from reference TRBV7-3 and TRBJ2-6): GAGVSQTPSNKVTEKGKYVELRCDPISGHTALYWYRQSLGQGPEFLIYFQGTGAADDSGLPNDRFFAVRPEGSVSTLKIQRTERGDSAVYLCASSSPQGSGANVLTFGAGSRLTVL.

This sequence joins TRBV10-3 and TRBJ1-1, with 7 bases fitting TRBD1. Germline CDR1 is ENHRY and CDR2 is SYGVKD. V dropped 3 bases and J dropped 0; count of bases not matched to a gene: 7. This CDR3 is 16 amino acids long. This chain's CDR3 is CAISDYRGGMNTEAFF. The CDR3 bases are TGTGCCATCAGTGATTACAGGGGCGGGATGAACACTGAAGCTTTCTTT.

The V and J genes are TRBV9 and TRBJ2-3, with D perhaps matching TRBD1 (6 bases). Looked up from germline, CDR1 is SGDLS and CDR2 is YYNGEE. CDR3 length: 18 amino acids. With 4 bases removed from V and 0 bases from J, the gap between germline ends came to 21 bases. CDR3 in DNA: TGTGCCAGCAGCCACCCCGGCAGGGGCCCGATTAGCACAGATACGCAGTATTTT. Translating it yields CASSHPGRGPISTDTQYF.

Concerning this clone: Additional DNA sequences in this sample encode the identical CDR3. The rearrangement links TRBV29-1 to TRBJ1-1; D is perhaps TRBD1 (5 bases). This CDR3 comprises 13 residues. From germline, CDR1 is SQVTM and CDR2 ANQGSEA. The V end was cut by 7 bases, the J end by 5 bases, with 17 bases between. CDR3 DNA sequence: TGCAGCGGTCAGGGATTTCGGGATACTGAAGCTTTCTTT. Its translation: CSGQGFRDTEAFF.

The chain couples TRBV5-1 to TRBJ2-3; 11 bases map to TRBD2. Per germline, CDR1 SGHRS and CDR2 YFSETQ. This CDR3 contains 18 residues. V was pared by 4 bases and J by 3 bases, with 13 bases of the junction left unmatched. In DNA form, the CDR3 reads TGCGCCAGCAGCCCCCTCGGACTAGCGGGTGGGGGGACAGATACGCAGTATTTT. Its protein is CASSPLGLAGGGTDTQYF.

The chain joins TRBV10-2 to TRBJ2-3; D call uncertain. The germline V gene has CDR1 WSHSY and CDR2 SAAADI. V was clipped by 0 bases and J by 7 bases, with 8 bases between them. The CDR3 totals 13 residues. CDR3 sequence (DNA): TGCGCCAGCAGTGAGTCGTTCCGGTATACGCAGTATTTT. It specifies CASSESFRYTQYF.

The rearrangement links TRBV6-5 to TRBJ1-3; D ambiguous. Trimming stripped 2 bases from V and 0 bases from J, with 5 bases between. Looked up from germline, CDR1 is MNHEY and CDR2 is SVGAGI. This CDR3 region has 14 residues. CDR3 coding DNA: TGTGCCAGCAGTTACCGGGACTCTGGAAACACCATATATTTT. Translation: CASSYRDSGNTIYF.

The V and J genes are TRBV9 and TRBJ2-6; D not resolved. V lost 0 bases and J lost 4, with 26 bases in between. Germline values: CDR1 SGDLS, CDR2 YYNGEE. The CDR3 has 21 amino acids. The CDR3 DNA reads as TGTGCCAGCAGCGTAGATCCCGCGGTAAGAGCAGGCCTAGGAGGGGCCAACGTCCTGACTTTC. It specifies CASSVDPAVRAGLGGANVLTF.

The chain links TRBV10-3 to TRBJ1-1; TRBD1 might be the D (5 bases). The CDR3 length is 13 residues. CDR1 and CDR2 (germline): ENHRY, SYGVKD. Trimming stripped 3 bases from V and 10 bases from J, with 15 bases between. CDR3: CAISDGPPGLAFF. The CDR3 DNA is TGTGCCATCAGTGACGGCCCTCCAGGGTTAGCTTTCTTT.

This chain joins TRBV10-2 and TRBJ2-4, with D unresolved. CDR1 WSHSY and CDR2 SAAADI come from the germline V gene. CDR3 length: 13 amino acids. Trimming stripped 2 bases from V and 7 bases from J, with 9 bases between. Written as DNA, the CDR3 is TGCGCCAGCAGTGAGGGCCCTTGGAACATTCAGTACTTC. This sequence encodes CASSEGPWNIQYF.

The chain links TRBV5-4 to TRBJ2-7; TRBD2 matches 7 bases. J gave up 0 bases and V 4 bases, and 10 bases lay outside the gene matches. The CDR3 length is 16 residues. Germline CDR1 reads SGHNT; CDR2 reads YYREEE (reference sequence). The chain's CDR3 is CASSPGRAGVSYEQYF. In DNA form, the CDR3 reads TGTGCCAGCAGCCCAGGAAGGGCGGGAGTCTCCTACGAGCAGTACTTC.

The CDR3 DNA sequence: TGTGCCAGCAGCTTGGGGTTAGCGGGAGCGTCGGGGGGAGAGACCCAGTACTTC. Its translation is CASSLGLAGASGGETQYF. The chain employs TRBV5-4 and TRBJ2-5; TRBD2 agrees at 9 bases. Germline V CDR1 and CDR2: SGHNT, YYREEE (reference sequence). After removal of 0 bases from V and 4 bases from J, the junction contained 13 bases not matched to a gene. The CDR3 spans 18 residues.

The chain employs TRBV7-9 and TRBJ2-2, with 9 nucleotides matching TRBD1. CDR3 size: 16 residues. Germline V gene data show CDR1 as SEHNR and CDR2 as FQNEAQ (reference sequence). V was pared by 4 bases and J by 1 base, with 4 bases of the junction left unmatched. The CDR3 is CASSSRQGGNTGELFF. Here the CDR3 DNA reads TGTGCCAGCAGCTCCCGACAGGGGGGGAACACCGGGGAGCTGTTTTTT.

A remark on this clone: In the same sample, other DNA sequences code for this CDR3. The chain combines TRBV6-5 with TRBJ2-1, with TRBD2 matching over 8 bases. The V and J ends lost 5 bases and 9 bases, in that order; junction bases with no gene match: 0. The CDR3 covers 11 residues. CDR1 and CDR2 from the germline V gene are MNHEY and SVGAGI. The CDR3 coding sequence is TGTGCCAGCAGTAGCGGGGGTGAGCAGTTCTTC. This gives the protein CASSSGGEQFF.

The chain joins TRBV4-1 to TRBJ2-1, with 7 bases aligning to TRBD2. Trimming at V came to 1 base and at J to 0 bases, leaving 6 bases not matched to a gene. In germline, CDR1 is MGHRA, CDR2 YSYEKL. This CDR3 has 17 amino acids. Here the CDR3 DNA reads TGCGCCAGCAGCCAAGGCCTGGGCGGGAGCTCCTACAATGAGCAGTTCTTC. As protein: CASSQGLGGSSYNEQFF.

This clone was counted ten times or more. The chain uses TRBV2 and TRBJ1-2, with TRBD1 matching 7 bases. Germline values: CDR1 SNHLY, CDR2 FYNNEI. The CDR3 sequence is 12 residues long. With V trimmed by 6 bases and J by 5 bases, 3 bases remained unmatched. The CDR3 spells CASSAGQYGYTF. For the CDR3, the DNA is TGTGCCAGCAGCGCGGGACAGTATGGCTACACCTTC.